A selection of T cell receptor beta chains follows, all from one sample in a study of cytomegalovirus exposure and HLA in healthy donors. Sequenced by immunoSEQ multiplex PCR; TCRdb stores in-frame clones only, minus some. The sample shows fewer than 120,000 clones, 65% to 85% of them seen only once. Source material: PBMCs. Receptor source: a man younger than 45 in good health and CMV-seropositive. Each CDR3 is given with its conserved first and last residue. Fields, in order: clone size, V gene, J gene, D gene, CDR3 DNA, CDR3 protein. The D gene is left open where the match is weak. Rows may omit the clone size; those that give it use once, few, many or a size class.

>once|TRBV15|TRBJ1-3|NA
TGTGCCACCAGCATCTTCCCCCAGACCGGGGGAAACACCATATATTTT
CATSIFPQTGGNTIYF
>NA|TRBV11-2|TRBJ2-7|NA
TGTGCCAGCAGCCTGAGGGACGGGAGCTCCTACGAGCAGTACTTC
CASSLRDGSSYEQYF
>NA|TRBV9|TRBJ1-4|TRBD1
TGTGCCAGCAGCGTCGGACAGGGAGGTTTGGAACTGTTTTTT
CASSVGQGGLELFF
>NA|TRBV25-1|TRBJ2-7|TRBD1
TGTGCCAGCAGTGGCCGGGACAGGGTGAACCCCGAGCAGTACTTC
CASSGRDRVNPEQYF
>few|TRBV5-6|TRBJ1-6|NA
TGTGCCAGCAGCGGAGGACGCAATTCACCCCTCCACTTT
CASSGGRNSPLHF
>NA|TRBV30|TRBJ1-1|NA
TGTGCCTGGAGAGGGGTCTGGGAGAACACTGAAGCTTTCTTT
CAWRGVWENTEAFF
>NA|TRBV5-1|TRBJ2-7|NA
TGCGCCAGCAGCGCCCGGGACACCTCCTACGAGCAGTACTTC
CASSARDTSYEQYF
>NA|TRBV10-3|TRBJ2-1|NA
TGTGCCATCAGCGAACTGGATGAGCAGTTCTTC
CAISELDEQFF
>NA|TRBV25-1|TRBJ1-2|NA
TGTGCCAGCAGTGAAACGGGACAAGTCTATGGCTACACCTTC
CASSETGQVYGYTF
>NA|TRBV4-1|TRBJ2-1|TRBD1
TGCGCCAGCAGCCACCTAATGGGGGGACAGGGGATGAATGAGCAGTTCTTC
CASSHLMGGQGMNEQFF
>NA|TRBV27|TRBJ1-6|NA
TGTGCCAGCAGTTTCGACAGAGTGACATCACCCCTCCACTTT
CASSFDRVTSPLHF
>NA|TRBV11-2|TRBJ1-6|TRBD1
TGTGCCAGCAGCCCCAGGGGGTCCTATAATTCACCCCTCCACTTT
CASSPRGSYNSPLHF
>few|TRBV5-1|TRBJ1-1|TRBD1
TGCGCCAGCAGCGGACAGGGGGCATACACTGAAGCTTTCTTT
CASSGQGAYTEAFF
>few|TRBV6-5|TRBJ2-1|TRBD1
TGTGCCAGCAGTCGCCGGACAGGGCACAACAATGAGCAGTTCTTC
CASSRRTGHNNEQFF
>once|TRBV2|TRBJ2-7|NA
TGTGCCAGCAATAGACCAGGGGACTACGAGCAGTACTTC
CASNRPGDYEQYF
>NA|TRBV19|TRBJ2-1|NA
TGTGCCAGTAGCCTAATAGGGGCGTACAATGAGCAGTTCTTC
CASSLIGAYNEQFF
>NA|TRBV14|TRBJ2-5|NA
TGTGCCAGCCGAACAGGGGGGGCGGAGACCCAGTACTTC
CASRTGGAETQYF
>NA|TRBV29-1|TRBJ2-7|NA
TGCTCCGTAGGAGACAGCTACTACGAGCAGTACTTC
CSVGDSYYEQYF
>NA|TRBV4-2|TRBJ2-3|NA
TGTGCCAGCAGCCAAGACAGCAGAAGCGGACGCACAGATACGCAGTATTTT
CASSQDSRSGRTDTQYF
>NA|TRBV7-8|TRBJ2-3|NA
TGTGCCAGCAGCTTCTGGGGCGACGCAGATACGCAGTATTTT
CASSFWGDADTQYF
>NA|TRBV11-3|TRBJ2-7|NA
TGTGCCAGCAGCTTAGAGAGGGGCCCCGCGGGGGAGCAGTACTTC
CASSLERGPAGEQYF
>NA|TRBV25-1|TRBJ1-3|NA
TGTGCCAGCAGTGACCCCATAGACGGGGGCTCTGGAAACACCATATATTTT
CASSDPIDGGSGNTIYF